The 26 T cell receptor beta chains given below trace back to one sample, sequenced in a study of regulatory T cells in long-lasting Graves disease. Library construction for TCR beta used iRepertoire HTBI primers and Arm-PCR of CDR3 regions. TCRdb recomputed calls from the multiplex PCR reads with MiXCR, one row per CDR3 protein. The sample lists approximately 230,000 distinct CDR3 sequences, about a sixth occurring once. Time point indicated: newly diagnosed GD, antithyroid drugs for less than 3 months. Preparation of the TCR library used RNA extracted from PBMCs. The sequences come from peripheral blood mononuclear cells (PBMCs), collected at new diagnosis, from a patient treated with antithyroid drugs. Source of these receptors: a female donor with Graves disease.

The rearrangement joins TRBV4-2 to TRBJ2-1; 8 nucleotides match TRBD2. The CDR3 is 15 amino acids. Germline CDR1 reads LGHNA; CDR2 reads YNFKEQ. With 1 base clipped from V and 8 bases from J, the junction kept 7 bases outside the gene matches. DNA for the CDR3: TGTGCCAGCAGCCAAGTTCGGGGGGGGTTCGATGAGCAGTTCTTC. Encoded protein: CASSQVRGGFDEQFF.

This clonotype was recorded a few times. This sequence joins TRBV9 and TRBJ2-5; 8 bases match TRBD2. The CDR3 is 16 residues long. Losses at the gene ends were 0 bases for V and 3 bases for J; bases not matched to a gene: 7. Germline lookup yields CDR1 SGDLS and CDR2 YYNGEE. CDR3 protein: CASSVGRTSGEETQYF. In DNA, the CDR3 is TGTGCCAGCAGCGTAGGCAGAACTAGCGGTGAAGAGACCCAGTACTTC.

This sequence joins TRBV7-3 and TRBJ2-7, with 7 bases aligning to TRBD2. V shed 1 base, J shed 1 base, and the junction held 4 bases outside the gene matches. Looked up from germline, CDR1 is SGHTA and CDR2 is FQGTGA. CDR3 length: 15 amino acids. CDR3 sequence (DNA): TGTGCCAGCAGCTTAAGCGGGAGTGGGTCCTACGAGCAGTACTTC. The encoded protein is CASSLSGSGSYEQYF.

This clonotype was observed many times. This chain joins TRBV30 and TRBJ2-3, with D tentatively TRBD1 or TRBD2 (6 bases each). The CDR3 runs to 14 residues. With 7 bases removed from V and 5 bases from J, the gap between germline ends came to 19 bases. Germline V gene data show CDR1 as GTSNPN and CDR2 as SVGIG (reference sequence). The CDR3 DNA is TGTGCCTCGGGGGCTAGCTTAGAGAAAGATACGCAGTATTTT. It specifies CASGASLEKDTQYF.

This clonotype was counted at least ten times. The chain recombines TRBV20-1 with TRBJ2-4; 9 nucleotides match TRBD1. V lost 8 bases and J lost 1; bases outside the gene matches: 3. CDR3 length: 13 amino acids. CDR1 is DFQATT, CDR2 SNEGSKA, per germline (reference sequence). CDR3 residues: CSCGQGAKNIQYF. The CDR3 nucleotides read TGCAGTTGCGGACAGGGGGCCAAAAACATTCAGTACTTC.

The rearrangement uses TRBV2 and TRBJ1-2; 9 bases match TRBD1. Germline V gene data show CDR1 as SNHLY and CDR2 as FYNNEI. The CDR3 runs to 13 residues. The V segment lost 3 bases and the J segment 6 bases; nucleotides outside the gene matches: 2. The DNA of the CDR3 is TGTGCCAGCAGTGAGGGGACAGGGAATGGCTACACCTTC. Residues: CASSEGTGNGYTF. The variable domain in full, completed from reference TRBV2 and TRBJ1-2, reads EPEVTQTPSHQVTQMGQEVILRCVPISNHLYFYWYRQILGQKVEFLVSFYNNEISEKSEIFDDQFSVERPDGSNFTLKIRSTKLEDSAMYFCASSEGTGNGYTFGSGTRLTVV.

This clonotype was detected many times. This chain links TRBV28 with TRBJ2-5, with 7 nucleotides matching TRBD1. The junction had 3 bases not matched to a gene; V was cut back by 4 bases and J by 1 base. Per the germline V gene, CDR1 is MDHEN and CDR2 is SYDVKM. This CDR3 has 14 residues. The CDR3 coding sequence is TGTGCCAGCAGTTCAGCAGGGGGCCAAGAGACCCAGTACTTC. Its protein is CASSSAGGQETQYF.

For this clonotype: A much larger clone differs from this one at a single base, so this may be a read error. This chain uses TRBV7-2 with TRBJ1-3; TRBD1 matches 7 bases. The CDR3 is made up of 12 amino acids. Germline V lookup: CDR1 SGHTA, CDR2 FQGNSA. The CDR3 here is CASSLDGQVVPF. In nucleotides, the CDR3 is TGTGCCAGCAGCTTAGATGGACAGGTCGTCCCTTTT.

This clonotype was seen ten or more times. The CDR3: CASSRLAAWATEAFF. CDR3 nucleotide sequence: TGTGCCAGCAGCCGCCTGGCCGCTTGGGCCACTGAAGCTTTCTTT. The chain joins TRBV11-3 to TRBJ1-1; no clear D. Trimming shortened V by 5 bases and J by 4 bases, and 17 bases separated the two germline ends. This CDR3 is built from 15 residues. Germline V lookup: CDR1 SGHNT, CDR2 YENEEA.

This clonotype showed up many times. The J gene is TRBJ2-5, the V gene TRBV7-9; D unresolved. Germline-derived CDR1 and CDR2 are SEHNR and FQNEAQ (reference sequence). This CDR3 has 13 amino acids. Trimming pared 2 bases from V and 9 bases from J, leaving 13 bases between. CDR3 sequence (DNA): TGTGCCAGCAGCTTATCCCCTCTCGAGGCCCAGTACTTC. It is translated as CASSLSPLEAQYF.

This rearrangement joins TRBV6-1 to TRBJ1-5; TRBD1 agrees at 9 bases. Germline CDR1 reads MNHNS; CDR2 reads SASEGT. The CDR3 has 13 residues. The V gene end was trimmed by 4 bases and the J gene end by 7 bases; junction bases not matched to a gene: 2. Here the CDR3 reads CASSGTGVQPQHF. CDR3 bases: TGTGCCAGCAGTGGGACAGGGGTGCAGCCCCAGCATTTT.

The V gene is TRBV19, the J gene TRBJ2-3; TRBD1 matches at 7 bases. The length of the CDR3 is 16 residues. The trim removed 4 bases at V and 4 bases at J, leaving 11 bases unmatched. Germline assignment: CDR1 LNHDA and CDR2 SQIVND (reference sequence). CDR3 protein: CASSTLRGQGPDTQYF. As DNA, the CDR3 is TGTGCCAGTAGTACCTTAAGGGGGCAGGGGCCAGATACGCAGTATTTT.

The chain is built from TRBV20-1 and TRBJ2-7; 7 bases match TRBD1. The CDR3 runs 15 residues. After removal of 3 bases from V and 0 bases from J, the junction contained 8 bases not matched to a gene. Germline values: CDR1 DFQATT, CDR2 SNEGSKA (reference sequence). CDR3 in DNA: TGCAGTGCTAGTCCGGAGGCAGGGGGCTCCTACGAGCAGTACTTC. Its protein is CSASPEAGGSYEQYF.

A word on this clonotype: A far larger clone is one nucleotide away, so this likely arose from a read error. V gene TRBV20-1 combines with J gene TRBJ2-5; D ambiguous. The J call may be mistaken, given a closer DNA end match to TRBJ2-1. Germline V lookup: CDR1 DFQATT, CDR2 SNEGSKA (reference sequence). The CDR3 is 13 amino acids. The CDR3 sequence is CSARDLLGNDQFF. The DNA of the CDR3 is TGCAGTGCTAGAGATCTACTCGGCAATGATCAGTTCTTC.

The chain joins TRBV6-1 to TRBJ2-1, with 15 bases that match TRBD2. Germline V gene data show CDR1 as MNHNS and CDR2 as SASEGT. The ends lost 7 bases at V and 5 bases at J; junction bases unmatched: 6. This CDR3 comprises 16 residues. The CDR3 nucleotides read TGTGCCAGCACGGGGACTAGCGGGAGGTTTAACAATGAGCAGTTCTTC. As protein: CASTGTSGRFNNEQFF.

This clonotype showed up many times. The chain employs TRBV19 and TRBJ2-5; 8 nucleotides line up with TRBD1. CDR1 LNHDA and CDR2 SQIVND come from the germline V gene (reference sequence). Losses at the gene ends were 4 bases for V and 5 bases for J; bases not matched to a gene: 3. This CDR3 is built from 13 residues. CDR3: CASSNNRGETQYF. CDR3 DNA: TGTGCCAGTAGTAACAACAGGGGGGAGACCCAGTACTTC.

This rearrangement joins TRBV20-1 to TRBJ2-1; 8 bases fit TRBD2. Trimming cost V 0 bases and J 5 bases; bases outside gene matches: 6. CDR1 DFQATT and CDR2 SNEGSKA come from the germline V gene (reference sequence). CDR3 length: 15 residues. Here the CDR3 reads CSARDQTSGDNEQFF. The CDR3, as DNA: TGCAGTGCTAGAGATCAAACTAGCGGAGACAATGAGCAGTTCTTC.

This clonotype was observed a few times. This sequence may be a read error, since a much larger clone differs from it by one base. The chain links TRBV30 to TRBJ1-6; the D gene is possibly TRBD1 (6 bases). Germline loops: CDR1 GTSNPN, CDR2 SVGIG (reference sequence). CDR3 length equals 14 residues. V lost 0 bases to trimming and J lost 11 bases, with 14 bases between them. CDR3 residues: CAWSVGQGSPPLHF. In DNA form, the CDR3 reads TGTGCCTGGAGTGTCGGCCAGGGGAGTCCACCCCTCCACTTT.

In this sample, this clonotype turned up a few times. The chain joins TRBV12-3 or TRBV12-4 to TRBJ1-3, with no clear D. The CDR3 contains 15 residues. V lost 5 bases, J lost 0 bases, and 11 bases lay in between. CDR3 region: CASSLGVFSGNTIYF. Here the CDR3 DNA reads TGTGCCAGCAGTCTAGGCGTCTTCTCTGGAAACACCATATATTTT.

Many counts were recorded for this clonotype. As DNA, the CDR3 is TGTGCCAGCTCACCACAGGTGGAAGGGGCCAACGTCCTGACTTTC. It is translated as CASSPQVEGANVLTF. This sequence joins TRBV18 and TRBJ2-6; D is unclear. There are 15 residues in the CDR3. The germline gives CDR1 KGHSH, CDR2 LQKENI. The germline V and J ends were trimmed by 1 base and 4 bases, with 8 bases remaining between them.

This chain connects TRBV2 to TRBJ2-1, with D tentatively TRBD1 (5 bases). Deletions cut 5 bases from V and 1 base from J, with 15 bases between. The CDR3 runs to 16 residues. In germline, CDR1 is SNHLY, CDR2 FYNNEI. In DNA, the CDR3 is TGTGCCAGCAGTACACCCAGGGTGGATTCCTACAATGAGCAGTTCTTC. Protein: CASSTPRVDSYNEQFF.

This clonotype was detected many times. The J gene is TRBJ2-3, the V gene TRBV2; D gene uncertain. The CDR3 loop spans 13 amino acids. V was shortened by 4 bases and J by 4 bases, with 9 bases between the two germline ends. In germline, CDR1 is SNHLY, CDR2 FYNNEI. CDR3 coding DNA: TGTGCCAGCAGTGGCTACCAAGCAGATACGCAGTATTTT. Protein product: CASSGYQADTQYF.

This clonotype has a count of ten or more. The chain links TRBV28 to TRBJ2-5; D ambiguous. With 6 bases removed from V and 2 bases from J, the gap between germline ends came to 10 bases. In germline, CDR1 is MDHEN, CDR2 SYDVKM. The CDR3 extends over 13 amino acids. The DNA for the CDR3 is TGTGCCAGCAGGTCGGCACAGCAAGAGACCCAGTACTTC. It yields the protein CASRSAQQETQYF.

In its sample, this clonotype was seen many times. The genes are TRBV7-9 and TRBJ1-6; D gene unclear. The V end lost 5 bases, the J end lost 8 bases, and 7 bases lay between the germline ends. The CDR3 is 12 residues long. Germline V gene data show CDR1 as SEHNR and CDR2 as FQNEAQ (reference sequence). CDR3 region: CASSNSDSPLHF. The DNA for the CDR3 is TGTGCCAGCAGCAACAGTGATTCACCCCTCCACTTT.

In regard to this clonotype: A read error is possible here, since a much larger clone lies one base away. V and J are TRBV4-1 and TRBJ2-1; no definite D call. Germline values: CDR1 MGHRA, CDR2 YSYEKL. This CDR3 comprises 15 residues. As DNA, the CDR3 is TGCGCCAGCAACCAAGTGGCAGCGAGGTTCGATGAGCAGTTCTTC. Protein: CASNQVAARFDEQFF.

This clonotype has at least ten counts. The rearrangement links TRBV6-1 to TRBJ2-7; D possibly corresponds to TRBD1 (6 bases). This CDR3 is built from 12 residues. Trimming removed 5 bases at V and 2 bases at J, with 7 bases between. Germline lookup yields CDR1 MNHNS and CDR2 SASEGT. The CDR3 protein is CASSRDTYEQYF. The CDR3 coding sequence is TGTGCCAGCAGTCGGGACACCTACGAGCAGTACTTC.